This TCR beta chain was sequenced for a study of regulatory T cells in long-lasting Graves disease. The time point is: newly diagnosed GD, antithyroid drugs for less than 3 months. PBMC-derived RNA was used for the TCR library. The table lists this clonotype with many counts. Through Arm-PCR of CDR3 regions and iRepertoire HTBI primers, TCR beta libraries were built. TCRdb fed the multiplex PCR reads into MiXCR, producing one record per CDR3 protein. The sample has fewer than 350,000 distinct CDR3 sequences, about a sixth seen once. Between the trimmed V and J ends, which lost 5 bases and 5 bases, there was a span of 19 bases. Per germline, CDR1 MDHEN and CDR2 SYDVKM. CDR3 length equals 16 residues.

This TCR was sampled from a female donor with Graves disease. The chain is built from TRBV28 and TRBJ1-5; D is uncertain. The input for sequencing was peripheral blood mononuclear cells (PBMCs), taken at new diagnosis, from a patient treated with antithyroid drugs. CDR3 sequence reads: CASSRPWETSYQPQHF. CDR3 nucleotides: TGTGCCAGCAGTCGACCATGGGAGACATCATATCAGCCCCAGCATTTT.